The present T cell receptor (beta chain) was sequenced within a study of human T cells and chemical hapten exposure. The time point: patch test 1, 2 weeks after DPC sensitization. Treatment of the sample: therapeutic diphenylcyclopropenone sensitization with weekly scalp DPC. J gave up 0 bases and V 1 base, and 5 bases lay outside the gene matches. This CDR3 region has 16 residues. Germline values: CDR1 DFQATT, CDR2 SNEGSKA (reference sequence). TCRdb reprocessed the RACE reads via MiXCR and lists one record per CDR3 protein. The sample holds around 110,000 distinct CDR3 sequences, about 12% seen once.

This material consisted of whole blood, taken in connection with sensitization to the hapten diphenylcyclopropenone (DPC). This sequence was found in a woman in her 50s with alopecia areata. Some clones in this sample may be carry-over from other donors' samples. J is TRBJ2-1 and V is TRBV20-1; 8 bases are shared with TRBD1. CDR3 sequence (DNA): TGCAGTGCTAGAGCGGGTGACAGGGGCTCCTACAATGAGCAGTTCTTC. The encoded protein is CSARAGDRGSYNEQFF.